This TCR beta chain was observed in a study of cytomegalovirus exposure and HLA in healthy donors. Whole-study context: Of roughly 400 genotyped donors, 81% grouped in the Caucasian-associated ancestry cluster.

Whole-study results and caveats: The study designated 150 to 200 TCR beta chains cytomegalovirus-associated. Later analysis indicated greater clonal expansion among HLA-associated TCR beta chains than among equally common other chains. Reports showed the classifier diagnosing cytomegalovirus status with high specificity and sensitivity.

Primers for the PCR totalled 60 Vbeta and 13 Jbeta. Method: immunoSEQ multiplex PCR; TCRdb's copy keeps in-frame clones and lacks some. The sample shows approximately 100,000 clones, over 75% of them seen only once. The CDR3 runs to 11 residues. Germline values: CDR1 SGHTA, CDR2 FQGNSA. V lost 8 bases, J lost 7 bases, and 9 bases lay in between. Of note for this clone: Its matching antigen is unknown.

This TCR was recovered from a man aged 40-49 years in good health and CMV-seropositive. The chain links TRBV7-2 to TRBJ1-5; D may be TRBD1 (5 bases). The specimen sequenced was PBMCs. CDR3 sequence reads: CASGGRQPQHF. The CDR3 bases are TGTGCCAGCGGGGGGAGACAGCCCCAGCATTTT.